These 22 T cell receptor beta chains came from one sample sequenced in a study of T cell responses to AZD1222 COVID-19 vaccine. Only in-frame clones appear in the TCRdb table, and some are missing; sequencing was by immunoSEQ multiplex PCR. The data show approximately 69,000 clones, with roughly 83% seen just once and 25% held by the top ten. Specimen: peripheral blood, collected 28 days after the second AZD1222 dose. Receptors originate from an adult who received the AZD1222 COVID-19 vaccine.

The chain combines TRBV19 with TRBJ1-2, with 7 bases that match TRBD1. CDR3 length equals 15 residues. Germline V gene data show CDR1 as LNHDA and CDR2 as SQIVND (reference sequence). The V segment lost 5 bases and the J segment 7 bases; nucleotides outside the gene matches: 13. Here the CDR3 reads CASSASGTANLGYTF. The CDR3 nucleotides read TGTGCCAGTAGTGCATCCGGGACAGCAAACCTTGGCTACACCTTC.

V and J are TRBV6-1 and TRBJ1-1; TRBD1 aligns across 7 bases. Germline loops: CDR1 MNHNS, CDR2 SASEGT. The J segment lost 6 bases and the V segment lost 3 bases, leaving 10 bases of the junction unmatched. This CDR3 is 15 amino acids long. Written as DNA, the CDR3 is TGTGCCAGCAGTGATCTGTGGCAGGGGGGCGCTGAAGCTTTCTTT. Its translation: CASSDLWQGGAEAFF.

This chain links TRBV5-6 with TRBJ2-3, with D unresolved. CDR1 and CDR2 from the germline V gene are SGHDT and YYEEEE. V lost 3 bases to trimming and J lost 6 bases, with 14 bases between them. The CDR3 loop spans 14 amino acids. The CDR3 protein is CASSSVSIWDTQYF. The CDR3 DNA sequence: TGTGCCAGCAGCTCCGTCTCGATATGGGATACGCAGTATTTT.

V gene TRBV19 combines with J gene TRBJ1-2; D possibly corresponds to TRBD1 (6 bases). V gave up 2 bases and J gave up 3 bases, with 16 bases separating them. The CDR3 is 16 residues long. The V gene's germline CDR1 is LNHDA and CDR2 SQIVND (reference sequence). The CDR3 is CASSIRSGEPYYGYTF. The CDR3 bases are TGTGCCAGTAGTATAAGATCAGGGGAACCCTACTATGGCTACACCTTC. Combining the CDR3 with reference TRBV19 and TRBJ1-2 gives the whole variable domain DGGITQSPKYLFRKEGQNVTLSCEQNLNHDAMYWYRQDPGQGLRLIYYSQIVNDFQKGDIAEGYSVSREKKESFPLTVTSAQKNPTAFYLCASSIRSGEPYYGYTFGSGTRLTVV.

This chain links TRBV19 with TRBJ1-1, with D perhaps TRBD1 (5 bases). CDR1 and CDR2 (germline): LNHDA, SQIVND (reference sequence). Trimming cost V 3 bases and J 8 bases, with 7 bases left between them. This CDR3 spans 11 amino acids. The CDR3 coding sequence is TGTGCCAGTAGTATCGGGGGAGAAGCTTTCTTT. It is translated as CASSIGGEAFF.

This clone is a singleton in its sample. The chain carries TRBV5-4 and TRBJ2-7; TRBD1 agrees at 8 bases. Germline-derived CDR1 and CDR2 are SGHNT and YYREEE (reference sequence). This CDR3 comprises 13 residues. V gave up 3 bases and J gave up 6 bases; unmatched junction bases: 5. CDR3 in amino acids: CASSWGQEGEQYF. The CDR3 DNA sequence: TGTGCCAGCAGCTGGGGACAGGAAGGCGAGCAGTACTTC.

The chain recombines TRBV30 with TRBJ1-2; D unclear. CDR3 size: 11 residues. Germline loops: CDR1 GTSNPN, CDR2 SVGIG (reference sequence). This CDR3 reads CAVARVLGYTF. The CDR3 DNA is TGTGCGGTGGCGCGGGTCCTCGGCTACACCTTC.

The count of this clone is one. The V and J genes are TRBV4-1 and TRBJ2-5; D is perhaps TRBD2 (7 bases). CDR3 length: 15 residues. V was clipped by 3 bases and J by 1 base, with 12 bases between them. CDR1 is MGHRA and CDR2 is YSYEKL in the germline V gene. In DNA form, the CDR3 reads TGCGCCAGCAGCCAGGAGGGGGGGGGCCAAGAGACCCAGTACTTC. It specifies CASSQEGGGQETQYF.

The CDR3 nucleotides read TGCAGCGTTGAAGATCAGCGGGGAACCCTGTTTTTT. Amino acids: CSVEDQRGTLFF. This rearrangement joins TRBV29-1 to TRBJ1-4; D unresolved. The CDR3 covers 12 residues. The V end was cut by 0 bases, the J end by 14 bases, with 13 bases between. Per the germline V gene, CDR1 is SQVTM and CDR2 is ANQGSEA.

The chain employs TRBV3-1 (or the pseudogene TRBV3-2) and TRBJ1-3; D uncertain. Germline V gene lookup returns CDR1 LGHDT and CDR2 YNNKEL (reference sequence). There are 17 residues in the CDR3. Trimming left V 0 bases short and J 0 bases short, with 12 bases between. CDR3 DNA: TGTGCCAGCAGCCAAGAGCTCTCGTTGACCTCTGGAAACACCATATATTTT. It yields the protein CASSQELSLTSGNTIYF.

The J gene is TRBJ1-2, the V gene TRBV19; D is unresolved. Trimming left V 5 bases short and J 1 base short, with 11 bases between. CDR1 is LNHDA and CDR2 is SQIVND in the germline V gene (reference sequence). The CDR3 extends over 14 amino acids. The CDR3 reads CASSRGSHNYGYTF. Written as DNA, the CDR3 is TGTGCCAGTAGTCGGGGAAGCCATAACTATGGCTACACCTTC.

The V and J genes are TRBV4-1 and TRBJ2-7; 12 nucleotides agree with TRBD2. Trimming at V came to 0 bases and at J to 4 bases, leaving 7 bases not matched to a gene. The CDR3 contains 17 residues. Germline values: CDR1 MGHRA, CDR2 YSYEKL. CDR3: CASSQDVASGGAYEQYF. The CDR3 bases are TGCGCCAGCAGCCAAGATGTGGCTAGCGGGGGGGCATACGAGCAGTACTTC.

This sequence joins TRBV27 and TRBJ2-3; D is perhaps TRBD2 (7 bases). V was shortened by 5 bases and J by 4 bases, with 16 bases between the two germline ends. There are 15 residues in the CDR3. In germline, CDR1 is MNHEY, CDR2 SMNVEV (reference sequence). CDR3 amino acids: CASSPWGGRADTQYF. CDR3 nucleotide sequence: TGTGCCAGCAGTCCCTGGGGGGGCCGGGCAGATACGCAGTATTTT.

V gene TRBV7-9 combines with J gene TRBJ1-1; D uncertain. CDR1 and CDR2 (germline): SEHNR, FQNEAQ (reference sequence). Deletions cut 6 bases from V and 1 base from J, with 9 bases between. The CDR3 extends over 13 amino acids. CDR3 sequence reads: CASRPDGNTEAFF. Written as DNA, the CDR3 is TGTGCCAGCAGACCGGACGGGAACACTGAAGCTTTCTTT.

The chain uses TRBV15 and TRBJ1-2, with unresolved D. Germline loops: CDR1 LNHNV, CDR2 YYDKDF (reference sequence). The CDR3 runs 12 residues. Trimming removed 5 bases at V and 4 bases at J, with 8 bases between. CDR3 loop: CATSGTSYGYTF. In DNA form, the CDR3 reads TGTGCCACCAGCGGTACTTCCTATGGCTACACCTTC.

The genes are TRBV18 and TRBJ1-1; D gene unclear. Germline CDR1 KGHSH, CDR2 LQKENI. V was cut by 2 bases and J by 5 bases, with 9 bases left in between. The CDR3 totals 13 residues. CDR3 loop: CASSPNGGTEAFF. In DNA form, the CDR3 reads TGTGCCAGCTCACCAAATGGAGGAACTGAAGCTTTCTTT.

V gene TRBV4-1 combines with J gene TRBJ1-5, with D possibly being TRBD1 (6 bases). V was shortened by 0 bases and J by 7 bases, with 7 bases between the two germline ends. The CDR3 runs 13 residues. Per germline, CDR1 MGHRA and CDR2 YSYEKL. CDR3 in amino acids: CASSQDRGQPQHF. CDR3 DNA sequence: TGCGCCAGCAGCCAAGATAGGGGGCAGCCCCAGCATTTT.

The chain has TRBV18 and TRBJ1-2; D uncertain. V was cut by 6 bases and J by 3 bases, with 17 bases left in between. Germline lookup yields CDR1 KGHSH and CDR2 LQKENI. CDR3 length: 15 amino acids. CDR3 sequence reads: CASSPTNVGHYGYTF. DNA for the CDR3: TGTGCCAGCTCGCCCACCAACGTCGGTCACTATGGCTACACCTTC.

The chain couples TRBV28 to TRBJ1-5; perhaps TRBD1 as D (6 bases). The CDR3 extends over 13 amino acids. Germline lookup yields CDR1 MDHEN and CDR2 SYDVKM. V was cut by 5 bases and J by 4 bases, with 9 bases left in between. This chain's CDR3 is CASSQGRNQPQHF. As DNA, the CDR3 is TGTGCCAGCAGTCAGGGGCGGAATCAGCCCCAGCATTTT.

V usage is TRBV6-5 and J usage is TRBJ1-5; 7 nucleotides align to TRBD1. Germline loops: CDR1 MNHEY, CDR2 SVGAGI. The CDR3 runs 15 residues. J lost 6 bases, V lost 5 bases, and 10 bases had no gene match. CDR3 sequence (DNA): TGTGCCAGCAGTCCCTTCACCGGGACAGCTCAGCCCCAGCATTTT. Protein product: CASSPFTGTAQPQHF.

The V gene is TRBV5-1, the J gene TRBJ2-1, with 8 nucleotides matching TRBD2. Germline V CDR1 and CDR2: SGHRS, YFSETQ. The V gene end was trimmed by 1 base and the J gene end by 4 bases; junction bases not matched to a gene: 4. CDR3 length: 15 amino acids. The CDR3 DNA follows: TGCGCCAGCAGCTTGAACGGGGGGGCATACAATGAGCAGTTCTTC. Translation gives CASSLNGGAYNEQFF.

The rearrangement uses TRBV11-2 and TRBJ1-2, with D tentatively TRBD1 (6 bases). Trimming pared 5 bases from V and 6 bases from J, leaving 22 bases between. Germline CDR1 SGHAT, CDR2 FQNNGV. The CDR3 runs 16 residues. CDR3 DNA sequence: TGTGCCAGCAGCCAGATTAGGTCCGCTGAGGGGGATGGCTACACCTTC. It translates to CASSQIRSAEGDGYTF.